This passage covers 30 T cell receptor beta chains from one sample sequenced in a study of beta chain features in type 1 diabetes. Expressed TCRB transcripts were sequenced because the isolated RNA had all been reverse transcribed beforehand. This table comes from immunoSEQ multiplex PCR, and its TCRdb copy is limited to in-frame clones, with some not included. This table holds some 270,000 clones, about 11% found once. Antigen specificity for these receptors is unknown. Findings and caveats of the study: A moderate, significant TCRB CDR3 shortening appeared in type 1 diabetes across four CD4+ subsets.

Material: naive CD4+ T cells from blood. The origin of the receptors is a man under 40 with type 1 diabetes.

As DNA, the CDR3 is TGTGCCAGCACCCTCCCCAGGGTGTGGCCCACCTACACCTTC. Translating gives CASTLPRVWPTYTF. The chain is built from TRBV6-1 and TRBJ1-2, with D possibly being TRBD1 (5 bases). This CDR3 spans 14 amino acids. The germline V and J ends were trimmed by 7 bases and 10 bases, with 22 bases remaining between them. CDR1 and CDR2 (germline): MNHNS, SASEGT.

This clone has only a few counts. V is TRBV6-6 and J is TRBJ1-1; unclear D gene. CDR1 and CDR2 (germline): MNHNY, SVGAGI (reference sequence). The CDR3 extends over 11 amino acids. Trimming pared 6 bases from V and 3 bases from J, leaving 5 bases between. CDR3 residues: CASSTDTEAFF. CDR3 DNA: TGTGCCAGCAGCACAGACACTGAAGCTTTCTTT.

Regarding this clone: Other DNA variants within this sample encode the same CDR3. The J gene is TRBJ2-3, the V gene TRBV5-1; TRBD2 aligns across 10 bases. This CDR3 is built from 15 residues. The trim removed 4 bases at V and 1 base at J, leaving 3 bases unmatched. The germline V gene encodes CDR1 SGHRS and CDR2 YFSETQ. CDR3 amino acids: CASSLGTSGTDTQYF. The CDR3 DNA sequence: TGCGCCAGCAGCCTAGGGACTAGCGGCACAGATACGCAGTATTTT.

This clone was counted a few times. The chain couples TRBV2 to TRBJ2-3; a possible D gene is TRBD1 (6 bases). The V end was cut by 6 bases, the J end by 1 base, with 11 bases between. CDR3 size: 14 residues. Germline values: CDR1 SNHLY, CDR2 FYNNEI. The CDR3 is CASRASGGTDTQYF. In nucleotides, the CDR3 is TGTGCCAGCAGAGCCTCAGGGGGCACAGATACGCAGTATTTT.

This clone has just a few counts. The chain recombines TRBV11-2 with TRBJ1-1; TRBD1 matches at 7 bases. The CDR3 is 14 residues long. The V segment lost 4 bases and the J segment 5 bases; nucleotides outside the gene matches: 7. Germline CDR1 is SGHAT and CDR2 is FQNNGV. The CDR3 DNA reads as TGTGCCAGCAGCTCCCAACAGGGGTGGACTGAAGCTTTCTTT. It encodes CASSSQQGWTEAFF. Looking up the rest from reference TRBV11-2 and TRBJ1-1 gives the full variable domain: EAGVAQSPRYKIIEKRQSVAFWCNPISGHATLYWYQQILGQGPKLLIQFQNNGVVDDSQLPKDRFSAERLKGVDSTLKIQPAKLEDSAVYLCASSSQQGWTEAFFGQGTRLTVV.

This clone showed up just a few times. The CDR3 DNA reads as TGTGCCTGGAGGATCCTGGGGCGGGGGGAAACAGATACGCAGTATTTT. Translated: CAWRILGRGETDTQYF. The chain has TRBV30 and TRBJ2-3, with 8 bases aligning to TRBD2. The CDR3 length is 16 residues. Trimming took 3 bases from V and 3 from J; bases not matched to a gene: 11. Looked up from germline, CDR1 is GTSNPN and CDR2 is SVGIG (reference sequence).

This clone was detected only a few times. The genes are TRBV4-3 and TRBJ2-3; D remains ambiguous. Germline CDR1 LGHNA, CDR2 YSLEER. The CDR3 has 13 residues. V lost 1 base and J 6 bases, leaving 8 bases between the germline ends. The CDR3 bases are TGCGCCAGCAGCCAAGTGGCGGCGGATACGCAGTATTTT. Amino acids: CASSQVAADTQYF.

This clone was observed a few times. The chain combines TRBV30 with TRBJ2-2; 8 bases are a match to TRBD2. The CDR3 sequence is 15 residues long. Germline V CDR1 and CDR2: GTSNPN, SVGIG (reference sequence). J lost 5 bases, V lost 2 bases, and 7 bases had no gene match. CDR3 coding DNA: TGTGCCTGGAGTTTGGCGGGGGGTTTTACCGGGGAGCTGTTTTTT. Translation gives CAWSLAGGFTGELFF.

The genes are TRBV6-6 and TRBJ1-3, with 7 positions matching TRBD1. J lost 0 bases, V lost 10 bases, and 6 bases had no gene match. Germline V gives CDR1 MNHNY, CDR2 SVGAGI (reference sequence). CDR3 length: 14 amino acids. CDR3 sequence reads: CATQTGNSGNTIYF. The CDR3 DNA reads TGTGCCACCCAGACAGGGAACTCTGGAAACACCATATATTTT.

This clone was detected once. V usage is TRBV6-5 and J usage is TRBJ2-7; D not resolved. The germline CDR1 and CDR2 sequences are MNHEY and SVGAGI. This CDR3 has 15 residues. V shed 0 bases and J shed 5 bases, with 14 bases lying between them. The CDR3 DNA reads TGTGCCAGCAGTTACTCGAGAAGTCAGGCGAACGAGCAGTACTTC. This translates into CASSYSRSQANEQYF.

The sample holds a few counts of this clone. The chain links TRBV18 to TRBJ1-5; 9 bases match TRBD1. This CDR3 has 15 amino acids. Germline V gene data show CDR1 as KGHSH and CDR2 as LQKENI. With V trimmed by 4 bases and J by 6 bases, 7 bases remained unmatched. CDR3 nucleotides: TGTGCCAGCTCACGGTCGACAGGGGGTGTTCAGCCCCAGCATTTT. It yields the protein CASSRSTGGVQPQHF. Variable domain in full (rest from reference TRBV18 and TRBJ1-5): NAGVMQNPRHLVRRRGQEARLRCSPMKGHSHVYWYRQLPEEGLKFMVYLQKENIIDESGMPKERFSAEFPKEGPSILRIQQVVRGDSAAYFCASSRSTGGVQPQHFGDGTRLSIL.

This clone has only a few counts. Here the CDR3 reads CASSERGPRNEQYF. DNA of the CDR3: TGTGCCAGCAGTGAGCGGGGACCCCGGAACGAGCAGTACTTC. This chain connects TRBV25-1 to TRBJ2-7, with D possibly TRBD2 on 6 matching bases. The CDR3 covers 14 residues. With 3 bases removed from V and 5 bases from J, the gap between germline ends came to 14 bases. Per germline, CDR1 MGHDK and CDR2 SYGVNS.

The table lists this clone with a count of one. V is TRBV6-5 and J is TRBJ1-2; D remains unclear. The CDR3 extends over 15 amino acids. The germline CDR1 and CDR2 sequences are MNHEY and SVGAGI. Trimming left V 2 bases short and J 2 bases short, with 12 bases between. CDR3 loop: CASSYSGDGNYGYTF. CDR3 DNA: TGTGCCAGCAGTTACAGCGGGGATGGGAACTATGGCTACACCTTC.

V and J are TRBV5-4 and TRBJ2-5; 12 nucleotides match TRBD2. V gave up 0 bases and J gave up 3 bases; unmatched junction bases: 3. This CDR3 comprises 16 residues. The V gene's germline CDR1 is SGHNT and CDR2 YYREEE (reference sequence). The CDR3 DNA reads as TGTGCCAGCAGCTTGGGCGGACTAGCGGGGAAAGAGACCCAGTACTTC. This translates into CASSLGGLAGKETQYF.

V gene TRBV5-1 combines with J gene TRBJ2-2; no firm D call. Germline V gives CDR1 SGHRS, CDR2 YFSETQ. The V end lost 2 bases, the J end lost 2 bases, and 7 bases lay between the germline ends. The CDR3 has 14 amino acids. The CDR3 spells CASSFADNTGELFF. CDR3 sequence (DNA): TGCGCCAGCAGCTTCGCAGATAACACCGGGGAGCTGTTTTTT.

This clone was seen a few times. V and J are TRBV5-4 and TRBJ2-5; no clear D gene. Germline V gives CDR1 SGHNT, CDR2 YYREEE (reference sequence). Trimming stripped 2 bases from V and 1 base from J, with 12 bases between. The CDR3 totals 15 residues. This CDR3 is CASSFFPLAQETQYF. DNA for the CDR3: TGTGCCAGCAGCTTTTTCCCCTTGGCCCAAGAGACCCAGTACTTC.

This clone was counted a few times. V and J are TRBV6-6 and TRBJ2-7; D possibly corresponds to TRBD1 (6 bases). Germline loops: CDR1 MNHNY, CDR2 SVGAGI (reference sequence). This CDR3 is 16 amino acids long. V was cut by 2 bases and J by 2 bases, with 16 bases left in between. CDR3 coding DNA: TGTGCCAGCAGTTACATCCACGGACAGCAAGCCTACGAGCAGTACTTC. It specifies CASSYIHGQQAYEQYF.

CDR3 in DNA: TGTGCCAGCAGTTCCCCAGGGGAGGGGTACGAGCAGTACTTC. Protein product: CASSSPGEGYEQYF. V is TRBV6-5 and J is TRBJ2-7; the D gene is possibly TRBD2 (7 bases). Germline CDR1 is MNHEY and CDR2 is SVGAGI. This CDR3 is built from 14 residues. V was clipped by 4 bases and J by 4 bases, with 14 bases between them.

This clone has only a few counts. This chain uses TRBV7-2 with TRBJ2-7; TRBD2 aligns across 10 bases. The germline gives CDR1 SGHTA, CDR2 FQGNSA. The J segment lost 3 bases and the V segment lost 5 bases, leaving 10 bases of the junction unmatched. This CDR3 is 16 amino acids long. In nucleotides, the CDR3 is TGTGCCAGCAGCAGATCAACTAGCGGGGACTACTACGAGCAGTACTTC. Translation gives CASSRSTSGDYYEQYF.

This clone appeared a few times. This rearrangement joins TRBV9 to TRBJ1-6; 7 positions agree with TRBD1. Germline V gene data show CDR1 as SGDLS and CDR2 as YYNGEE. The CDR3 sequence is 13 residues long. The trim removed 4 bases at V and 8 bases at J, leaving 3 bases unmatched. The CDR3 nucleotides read TGTGCCAGCAGCACCACAGGGGATTCACCCCTCCACTTT. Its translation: CASSTTGDSPLHF.

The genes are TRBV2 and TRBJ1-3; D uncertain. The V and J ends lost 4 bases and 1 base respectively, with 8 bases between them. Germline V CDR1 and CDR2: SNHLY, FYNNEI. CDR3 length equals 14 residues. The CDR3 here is CASSGVRSGNTIYF. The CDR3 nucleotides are TGTGCCAGCAGTGGAGTTCGGTCTGGAAACACCATATATTTT.

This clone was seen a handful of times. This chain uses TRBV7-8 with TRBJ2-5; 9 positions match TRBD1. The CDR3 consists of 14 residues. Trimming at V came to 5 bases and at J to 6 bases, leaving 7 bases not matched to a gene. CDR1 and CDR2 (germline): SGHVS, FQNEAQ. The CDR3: CASSIDRGVKTQYF. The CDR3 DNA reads TGTGCCAGCAGCATCGACAGGGGGGTGAAGACCCAGTACTTC.

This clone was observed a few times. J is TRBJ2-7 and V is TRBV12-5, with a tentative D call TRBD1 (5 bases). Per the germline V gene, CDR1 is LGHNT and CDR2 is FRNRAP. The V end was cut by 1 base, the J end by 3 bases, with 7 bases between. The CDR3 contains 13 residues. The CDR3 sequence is CASGLEQGYEQYF. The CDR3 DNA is TGTGCTAGTGGTTTGGAGCAGGGCTACGAGCAGTACTTC.

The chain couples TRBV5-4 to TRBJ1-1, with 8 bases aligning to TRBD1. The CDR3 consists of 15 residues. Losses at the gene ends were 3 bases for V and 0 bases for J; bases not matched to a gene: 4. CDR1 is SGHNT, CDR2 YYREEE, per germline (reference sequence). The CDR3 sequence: CASSWGTGVNTEAFF. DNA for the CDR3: TGTGCCAGCAGCTGGGGGACAGGAGTGAACACTGAAGCTTTCTTT.

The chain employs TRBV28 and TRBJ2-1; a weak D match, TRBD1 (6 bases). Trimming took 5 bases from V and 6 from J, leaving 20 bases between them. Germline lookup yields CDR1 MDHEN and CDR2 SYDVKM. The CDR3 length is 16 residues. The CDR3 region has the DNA TGTGCCAGCAGTCTCGACCCAGGACAGCCGGGCAATGAGCAGTTCTTC. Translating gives CASSLDPGQPGNEQFF.

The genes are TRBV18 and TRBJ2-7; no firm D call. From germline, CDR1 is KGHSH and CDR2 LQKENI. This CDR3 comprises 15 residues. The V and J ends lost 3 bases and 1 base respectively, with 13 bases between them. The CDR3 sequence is CASSPTAKTSYEQYF. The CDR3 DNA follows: TGTGCCAGCTCACCCACAGCCAAAACTTCCTACGAGCAGTACTTC.

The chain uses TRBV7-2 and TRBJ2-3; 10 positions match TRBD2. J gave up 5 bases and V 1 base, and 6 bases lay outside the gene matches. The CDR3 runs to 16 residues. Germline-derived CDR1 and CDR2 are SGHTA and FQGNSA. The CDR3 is CASSLVYSGGRDTQYF. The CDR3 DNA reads TGTGCCAGCAGCTTAGTATATAGCGGGGGGCGAGATACGCAGTATTTT.

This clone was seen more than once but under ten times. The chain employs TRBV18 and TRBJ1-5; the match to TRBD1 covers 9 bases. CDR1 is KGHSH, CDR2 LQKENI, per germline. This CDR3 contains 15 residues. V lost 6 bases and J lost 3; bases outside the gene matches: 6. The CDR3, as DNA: TGTGCCAGCTCTACCGGGACAGGGTACAATCAGCCCCAGCATTTT. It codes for CASSTGTGYNQPQHF. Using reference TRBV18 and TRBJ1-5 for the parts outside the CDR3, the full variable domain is NAGVMQNPRHLVRRRGQEARLRCSPMKGHSHVYWYRQLPEEGLKFMVYLQKENIIDESGMPKERFSAEFPKEGPSILRIQQVVRGDSAAYFCASSTGTGYNQPQHFGDGTRLSIL.

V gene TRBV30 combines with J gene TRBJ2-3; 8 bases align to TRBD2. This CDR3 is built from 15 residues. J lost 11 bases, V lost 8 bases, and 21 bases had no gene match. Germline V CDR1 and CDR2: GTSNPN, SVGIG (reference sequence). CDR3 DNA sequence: TGTGCCGGACGGCCCGGCGGGGGGCCTCCGGGGGGGCAGTATTTT. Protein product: CAGRPGGGPPGGQYF.

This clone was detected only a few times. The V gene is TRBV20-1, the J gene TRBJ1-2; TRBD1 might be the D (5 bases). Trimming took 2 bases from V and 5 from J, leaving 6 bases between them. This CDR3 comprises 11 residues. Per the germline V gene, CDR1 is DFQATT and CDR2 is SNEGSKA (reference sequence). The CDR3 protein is CSARKGYGYTF. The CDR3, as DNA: TGCAGTGCTAGAAAGGGGTATGGCTACACCTTC.